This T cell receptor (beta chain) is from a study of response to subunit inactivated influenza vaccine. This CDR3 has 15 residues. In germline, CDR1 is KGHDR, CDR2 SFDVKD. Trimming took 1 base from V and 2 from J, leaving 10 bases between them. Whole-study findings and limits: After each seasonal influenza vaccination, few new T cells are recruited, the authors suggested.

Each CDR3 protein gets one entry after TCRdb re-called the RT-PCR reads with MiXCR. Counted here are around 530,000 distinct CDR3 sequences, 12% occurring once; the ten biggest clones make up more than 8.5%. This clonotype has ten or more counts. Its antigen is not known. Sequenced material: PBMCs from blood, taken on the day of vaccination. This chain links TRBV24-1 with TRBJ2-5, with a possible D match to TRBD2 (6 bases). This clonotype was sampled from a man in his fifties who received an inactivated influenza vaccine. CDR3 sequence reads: CATSDFKAGQETQYF. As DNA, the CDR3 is TGTGCCACCAGTGATTTTAAGGCGGGACAAGAGACCCAGTACTTC.